These 5 T cell receptor beta chains originate from one sample sequenced in a study of blood T cell repertoires in COVID-19. TCRdb keeps only in-frame clones here, not all; method: immunoSEQ multiplex PCR. The sample shows under 55,000 clones, 86% of them seen only once. Sample: peripheral blood. The origin of the receptors is a man between 40 and 49 years old with active COVID-19.

The chain links TRBV27 to TRBJ2-5; 9 nucleotides align to TRBD1. Germline CDR1 MNHEY, CDR2 SMNVEV (reference sequence). Unmatched junction bases numbered 12, after V lost 5 bases and J lost 5 bases. The CDR3 extends over 16 amino acids. The CDR3 DNA reads as TGTGCCAGCAGTCCAAGGACCGGGACAGGGTCGGAGACCCAGTACTTC. This translates into CASSPRTGTGSETQYF.

The V call is TRBV10-3, the J call TRBJ2-6, with 8 positions matching TRBD1. Germline V gene data show CDR1 as ENHRY and CDR2 as SYGVKD. This CDR3 spans 16 amino acids. The trim removed 2 bases at V and 0 bases at J, leaving 0 bases unmatched. In DNA form, the CDR3 reads TGTGCCATCAGTGAGGACAGGGGCTCTGGGGCCAACGTCCTGACTTTC. Translated, it gives CAISEDRGSGANVLTF.

V is TRBV3-1 (or the pseudogene TRBV3-2) and J is TRBJ1-6, with 10 bases that match TRBD1. The trim removed 4 bases at V and 13 bases at J, leaving 16 bases unmatched. Germline CDR1 is LGHDT and CDR2 is YNNKEL (reference sequence). The CDR3 is made up of 17 amino acids. In DNA, the CDR3 is TGTGCCAGCAGCCGTAATCGACAGGGGGCTGGGGTTTCGCCCCTCCACTTT. Protein product: CASSRNRQGAGVSPLHF.

This clone occurred once. The chain joins TRBV19 to TRBJ2-7, with 7 bases aligning to TRBD2. Germline CDR1 reads LNHDA; CDR2 reads SQIVND (reference sequence). This CDR3 comprises 14 residues. J gave up 2 bases and V 6 bases, and 7 bases lay outside the gene matches. The chain's CDR3 is CASSPGREAYEQYF. DNA for the CDR3: TGTGCCAGTAGCCCCGGACGGGAGGCCTACGAGCAGTACTTC.

The chain joins TRBV7-3 to TRBJ2-2; 8 bases agree with TRBD2. Germline CDR1 and CDR2: SGHTA and FQGTGA. This CDR3 region has 16 residues. The junction had 12 bases not matched to a gene; V was cut back by 5 bases and J by 7 bases. The CDR3 DNA sequence: TGTGCCAGCAGCCCAACTAGCGGCCCAGGCGACGGGGAGCTGTTTTTT. Encoded protein: CASSPTSGPGDGELFF.